These 8 T cell receptor beta chains came from one sample sequenced in a study of CD8 T cells in ankylosing spondylitis. Using its own MiXCR run on the 5' RACE reads, TCRdb lists one record per CDR3 protein. The data hold 80,000 to 100,000 distinct CDR3 sequences, with roughly 8.3% observed a single time. Sample: blood, either unsorted or a sorted T cell fraction (not recorded which). These receptors came from a male donor with ankylosing spondylitis or in good health (not recorded which).

This clonotype occurred many times. One end of the junction varies from germline; a read error may be responsible. CDR3 sequence (DNA): TGTGCCGCATCCCCGGGCAGGCACCTGGGTGAATCCTTT. Its translation is CAASPGRHLGESF. The V call is TRBV19, the J call TRBJ1-1; D is ambiguous. Germline V gives CDR1 LNHDA, CDR2 SQIVND (reference sequence). CDR3 size: 13 residues.

This clonotype was recorded many times. The chain carries TRBV20-1 and TRBJ1-5; no definite D call. This CDR3 has 13 residues. Trimming removed 3 bases at V and 1 base at J, with 7 bases between. Germline values: CDR1 DFQATT, CDR2 SNEGSKA (reference sequence). The chain's CDR3 is CSASGSSNQPQHF. CDR3 nucleotides: TGCAGTGCTAGTGGGTCCAGCAATCAGCCCCAGCATTTT.

This clonotype was seen at least ten times. The chain is built from TRBV18 and TRBJ1-3, with no clear D. This CDR3 has 13 amino acids. Germline V gives CDR1 KGHSH, CDR2 LQKENI. V dropped 2 bases and J dropped 5 bases, with 7 bases sitting between them. DNA for the CDR3: TGTGCCAGCTCACCAAATTTTCGAAACACCATATATTTT. It encodes CASSPNFRNTIYF.

This clonotype was observed many times. The V and J genes are TRBV19 and TRBJ2-1, with D perhaps given as TRBD1 or TRBD2 (5 bases each). V was clipped by 7 bases and J by 10 bases, with 20 bases between them. The V gene's germline CDR1 is LNHDA and CDR2 SQIVND (reference sequence). The CDR3 sequence is 14 residues long. The CDR3 spells CASKAGEWGYEQFF. The CDR3 nucleotides are TGTGCCAGTAAGGCCGGGGAATGGGGGTACGAGCAGTTCTTC.

This clonotype showed up many times. This chain joins TRBV7-9 and TRBJ1-1; D not certain. The CDR3 is 11 amino acids. The ends were cut back, 6 bases at V and 4 bases at J, with 6 bases in the middle. The germline V gene has CDR1 SEHNR and CDR2 FQNEAQ (reference sequence). The CDR3 DNA sequence: TGTGCCAGCAGATTCGGCACTGAAGCTTTCTTT. Translated: CASRFGTEAFF.

This clonotype was recorded many times. V and J are TRBV2 and TRBJ2-7; TRBD2 matches 11 bases. The CDR3 runs 14 residues. V gave up 8 bases and J gave up 0 bases; unmatched junction bases: 3. Germline CDR1 SNHLY, CDR2 FYNNEI. CDR3 coding DNA: TGTGCCAGCCGCGGGACTAGCGGCTCCTACGAGCAGTACTTC. It is translated as CASRGTSGSYEQYF.

This clonotype was seen ten or more times. This chain connects TRBV5-8 to TRBJ2-1; 7 bases agree with TRBD1. The V gene end was trimmed by 4 bases and the J gene end by 3 bases; junction bases not matched to a gene: 10. The CDR3 sequence is 16 residues long. CDR1 is SGHTS and CDR2 is YDEGEE in the germline V gene. In nucleotides, the CDR3 is TGTGCCAGCAGCCCTCCTCTAAGACAGGGCTACAATGAGCAGTTCTTC. Amino acids: CASSPPLRQGYNEQFF.

This clonotype was counted a few times. Here the CDR3 DNA reads TGTGCCAGCAGCTTACTTGGTTCCGGGTACACCGGGGAGCTGTTTTTT. Translation gives CASSLLGSGYTGELFF. The rearrangement links TRBV7-9 to TRBJ2-2; D not certain. CDR3 size: 16 residues. The ends were cut back, 2 bases at V and 3 bases at J, with 13 bases in the middle. Looked up from germline, CDR1 is SEHNR and CDR2 is FQNEAQ (reference sequence).